The sequence of this T cell receptor gamma chain was determined in a study of Vδ1+ human thymocytes. Germline V gene sequence: CDR1 GITISATS, CDR2 ISYDGTV (reference sequence). With V trimmed by 1 base and J by 8 bases, 11 bases remained unmatched. The CDR3 runs 14 residues. The table lists this clone with a few counts. The antigen is unknown. Extracted RNA was reverse transcribed into cDNA. Multiplex PCR used pooled V-gene forward primers and a constant-region reverse primer to amplify CDR3s. With CATT, TCRdb re-called clones from the multiplex PCR reads. Found here are about 22,000 gamma-chain clones, roughly 13% of them singletons; the top ten hold about 2%. Study-level findings and limits: Despite high sort purity, around 19% of thymic T cell receptor delta sequences were Vdelta2. In the thymus, TRG and TRD repertoires looked highly polyclonal with Gaussian CDR3 lengths.

The sample was Vdelta1+ gamma-delta thymocytes from the thymus. This sample's subset: FACS-sorted CD3+ TCRalphabeta- TCRVdelta1+ TCRVdelta2- thymocytes. The chain carries TRGV9 and TRGJ1 or TRGJ2. This clonotype was sampled from a child younger than two who had congenital heart surgery. CDR3 nucleotide sequence: TGTGCCTTGTGGGAGGTCCCCCCTAGGGATAAGAAACTCTTT. This codes for CALWEVPPRDKKLF.